This TCR beta chain stems from a study of shared clonotypes between healthy human individuals. Some clones are missing from TCRdb's copy, which holds only in-frame ones; the method was immunoSEQ multiplex PCR. The sample has some 2.1 million clones, 90% to 95% seen once; the top ten hold roughly 1.7%. The naive CD8 subset, CD45RO-negative cells positively selected for CCR7, excluded terminally differentiated effector memory CD45RA+ cells. J lost 6 bases, V lost 6 bases, and 4 bases had no gene match. Germline V gene lookup returns CDR1 MDHEN and CDR2 SYDVKM. The CDR3 has 15 residues. This clone came up once.

Sequencing input: naive CD8+ T cells from PBMCs. The chain is built from TRBV28 and TRBJ2-1; TRBD2 aligns across 14 bases. The clonotype comes from a man aged 18 to 30 in good health. Some clones in this sample may be carry-over from other donors' samples. In DNA form, the CDR3 reads TGTGCCAGCAGGGGACTAGCGGGAGCCCTCAATGAGCAGTTCTTC. Its translation: CASRGLAGALNEQFF.